These 29 T cell receptor beta chains came from one sample sequenced in a study of T-cell reconstitution after alpha-beta-depleted transplantation in children. Unique molecular identifiers were used in preparing the TCRbeta library. TCRdb recomputed calls from the PCR reads with MiXCR, one row per CDR3 protein. The sample has roughly 120,000 distinct CDR3 sequences, approximately 10% seen once. Sample: PBMCs from the stem cell graft donor, taken from the stem cell graft. Receptor source: a human donor who donated a stem cell graft to a child with acute lymphoblastic leukemia.

This clonotype was counted at least ten times. V is TRBV7-9 and J is TRBJ2-5; 8 bases match TRBD1. The V gene's germline CDR1 is SEHNR and CDR2 FQNEAQ (reference sequence). V gave up 6 bases and J gave up 3 bases; unmatched junction bases: 3. There are 13 residues in the CDR3. The CDR3 loop is CASRQGGEETQYF. The CDR3 DNA sequence: TGTGCCAGCAGACAGGGGGGAGAAGAGACCCAGTACTTC.

In its sample, this clonotype was seen many times. This chain connects TRBV5-1 to TRBJ2-1; 12 bases line up with TRBD2. Trimming took 3 bases from V and 4 from J; bases not matched to a gene: 2. The germline V gene encodes CDR1 SGHRS and CDR2 YFSETQ. The CDR3 runs 15 residues. The CDR3 DNA sequence: TGCGCCAGCAGCTCCGGACTAGCGGGGTACAATGAGCAGTTCTTC. Translating gives CASSSGLAGYNEQFF.

This clonotype was counted a single time. One base away lies a much larger clone, so this may be a sequencing read error. This sequence joins TRBV20-1 and TRBJ2-7; 7 nucleotides line up with TRBD1. The CDR3 sequence is 13 residues long. V was clipped by 8 bases and J by 5 bases; unmatched bases: 12. The V gene's germline CDR1 is DFQATT and CDR2 SNEGSKA (reference sequence). The DNA of the CDR3 is TGCAGTACGGACCGGCGACAGGGAAACGAGCAGTACTTC. Translating it yields CSTDRRQGNEQYF.

This clonotype was seen repeatedly, ten times or more. The chain employs TRBV5-1 and TRBJ2-1; 7 bases match TRBD2. V lost 1 base, J lost 4 bases, and 5 bases stayed unmatched. CDR3 length equals 15 residues. CDR1 and CDR2 (germline): SGHRS, YFSETQ. CDR3 region: CASSLSAGLYNEQFF. In DNA, the CDR3 is TGCGCCAGCAGCTTGTCAGCGGGGCTATACAATGAGCAGTTCTTC.

This clonotype was seen many times. V and J are TRBV10-2 and TRBJ2-5, with 8 bases aligning to TRBD2. Germline V gene data show CDR1 as WSHSY and CDR2 as SAAADI. Germline trimming cut 0 bases from V and 1 base from J; bases unmatched to any gene: 4. The CDR3 has 16 amino acids. Here the CDR3 DNA reads TGCGCCAGCAGTGAGTCTAGCGGGGAGCTCCAAGAGACCCAGTACTTC. Residues: CASSESSGELQETQYF.

This clonotype was counted at least ten times. The V call is TRBV5-6, the J call TRBJ1-5; D is unclear. Trimming left V 5 bases short and J 4 bases short, with 7 bases between. This CDR3 is built from 12 residues. The germline V gene has CDR1 SGHDT and CDR2 YYEEEE. The CDR3 reads CASSFDNQPQHF. The CDR3 DNA reads as TGTGCCAGCAGTTTTGATAATCAGCCCCAGCATTTT.

This clonotype was counted at least ten times. The genes are TRBV29-1 and TRBJ2-7, with a weak D call TRBD2 (6 bases). The CDR3 extends over 12 amino acids. Germline V gives CDR1 SQVTM, CDR2 ANQGSEA. Trimming shortened V by 0 bases and J by 10 bases, and 13 bases separated the two germline ends. CDR3 DNA sequence: TGCAGCGTTGAAGATAATTCGGGGGAACAGTACTTC. It yields the protein CSVEDNSGEQYF.

This clonotype has ten or more counts. The gene calls are TRBV27 and TRBJ1-5; 7 nucleotides line up with TRBD1. After removal of 3 bases from V and 0 bases from J, the junction contained 11 bases not matched to a gene. Germline CDR1 is MNHEY and CDR2 is SMNVEV (reference sequence). The CDR3 contains 18 residues. CDR3: CASSLGPFRGGSNQPQHF. The CDR3 DNA reads TGTGCCAGCAGTTTGGGGCCTTTCAGGGGGGGTAGCAATCAGCCCCAGCATTTT.

This clonotype came up many times. This chain connects TRBV4-1 to TRBJ2-7, with 9 positions matching TRBD1. CDR1 is MGHRA, CDR2 YSYEKL, per germline. This CDR3 comprises 15 residues. Trimming cost V 0 bases and J 3 bases; bases outside gene matches: 3. CDR3: CASSQEPDRGYEQYF. CDR3 coding DNA: TGCGCCAGCAGCCAAGAGCCGGACAGGGGCTACGAGCAGTACTTC.

Many counts were recorded for this clonotype. The chain carries TRBV20-1 and TRBJ2-3; TRBD1 might be the D (5 bases). Germline-derived CDR1 and CDR2 are DFQATT and SNEGSKA (reference sequence). CDR3 length: 13 residues. Trimming removed 1 base from V and 8 bases from J, with 13 bases in between. This CDR3 reads CSARVSRESTQYF. Here the CDR3 DNA reads TGCAGTGCTAGAGTGTCCAGGGAAAGTACGCAGTATTTT.

This clonotype has at least ten counts. This rearrangement joins TRBV12-3 or TRBV12-4 to TRBJ2-3; 13 bases match TRBD2. After removal of 3 bases from V and 1 base from J, the junction contained 1 base not matched to a gene. The CDR3 runs 16 residues. The CDR3 DNA reads as TGTGCCAGCAGTTTGGGGACTAGCGGGGGCACAGATACGCAGTATTTT. Translation: CASSLGTSGGTDTQYF.

In the case of this clonotype: A much larger clone differs from this one at a single base, so this may be a read error. This chain joins TRBV15 and TRBJ1-2; 7 bases line up with TRBD1. The V gene end was trimmed by 4 bases and the J gene end by 4 bases; junction bases not matched to a gene: 6. Germline CDR1 is LNHNV and CDR2 is YYDKDF (reference sequence). The CDR3 length is 14 residues. CDR3 sequence reads: CATSTQGQLYGYTF. CDR3 bases: TGTGCCACCAGCACCCAGGGACAGCTCTATGGCTACACCTTC.

This clonotype has at least ten counts. The chain is built from TRBV12-3 or TRBV12-4 and TRBJ1-2; 8 nucleotides agree with TRBD1. The V segment lost 6 bases and the J segment 0 bases; nucleotides outside the gene matches: 12. The CDR3 totals 17 residues. The DNA of the CDR3 is TGTGCCAGCAGGAGGACAGGGCCCTCGCAAGCTAACTATGGCTACACCTTC. Protein product: CASRRTGPSQANYGYTF.

This clonotype was counted ten times or more. The chain carries TRBV20-1 and TRBJ1-1; perhaps TRBD1 as D (5 bases). The germline V and J ends were trimmed by 8 bases and 5 bases, with 18 bases remaining between them. The germline V gene has CDR1 DFQATT and CDR2 SNEGSKA (reference sequence). This CDR3 is 13 amino acids long. This CDR3 reads CSQLLLGETEAFF. The CDR3, as DNA: TGCAGTCAACTTCTTCTGGGGGAGACTGAAGCTTTCTTT.

J is TRBJ2-1 and V is TRBV29-1; D may be TRBD2 (6 bases). Germline CDR1 reads SQVTM; CDR2 reads ANQGSEA. V lost 6 bases and J lost 4, with 19 bases in between. CDR3 length: 15 amino acids. The CDR3 loop is CSVQSGGSGYNEQFF. The CDR3 region has the DNA TGCAGCGTCCAATCTGGTGGTAGCGGTTACAATGAGCAGTTCTTC.

The chain couples TRBV7-6 to TRBJ2-7; 8 positions agree with TRBD1. There are 15 residues in the CDR3. Germline V gene data show CDR1 as SGHVS and CDR2 as FNYEAQ. J lost 1 base, V lost 6 bases, and 8 bases had no gene match. The CDR3 loop is CASRNWTGPSYEQYF. CDR3 coding DNA: TGTGCCAGCAGAAATTGGACAGGGCCATCCTACGAGCAGTACTTC.

This clonotype was counted ten times or more. The chain couples TRBV5-1 to TRBJ2-1; 7 positions match TRBD2. Trimming removed 3 bases from V and 16 bases from J; junction bases left unmatched: 16. Germline assignment: CDR1 SGHRS and CDR2 YFSETQ. CDR3 length equals 14 residues. The CDR3 bases are TGCGCCAGCAGCTCTAACCCCGAGCGGGGTAAGTGTTTCTTC. It yields the protein CASSSNPERGKCFF.

This clonotype was seen ten or more times. The chain uses TRBV29-1 and TRBJ2-5; D not certain. The V gene lost 7 bases and the J gene lost 2 bases, with 14 bases spanning the gap. The CDR3 is 13 residues long. Germline V gives CDR1 SQVTM, CDR2 ANQGSEA. The CDR3 coding sequence is TGCAGCGCGCGACCGGCTCAACAAGAGACCCAGTACTTC. It encodes CSARPAQQETQYF.

The table lists this clonotype with many counts. V gene TRBV4-3 combines with J gene TRBJ2-2; D unresolved. This CDR3 comprises 12 residues. Per the germline V gene, CDR1 is LGHNA and CDR2 is YSLEER. V was pared by 3 bases and J by 7 bases, with 6 bases between. The DNA of the CDR3 is TGCGCCAGCAGCCACCCGGGCGGGGAGCTGTTTTTT. Translating gives CASSHPGGELFF.

This clonotype was counted many times. V gene TRBV6-1 combines with J gene TRBJ2-5, with D tentatively TRBD1 (8 bases). Trimming took 7 bases from V and 2 from J, leaving 17 bases between them. The germline gives CDR1 MNHNS, CDR2 SASEGT. The CDR3 runs 15 residues. This CDR3 is CASKSDRGLQETQYF. DNA of the CDR3: TGTGCCAGCAAATCCGACAGGGGACTACAAGAGACCCAGTACTTC.

This clonotype was found many times. The V call is TRBV5-1, the J call TRBJ2-1; D remains unclear. Germline CDR1 is SGHRS and CDR2 is YFSETQ. The V end lost 1 base, the J end lost 5 bases, and 10 bases lay between the germline ends. This CDR3 region has 14 residues. The CDR3 sequence is CASSLPVGDNEQFF. The CDR3 coding sequence is TGCGCCAGCAGCTTGCCCGTAGGCGACAATGAGCAGTTCTTC.

This clonotype has a count of ten or more. This chain joins TRBV7-8 and TRBJ2-1, with 7 positions matching TRBD2. Germline V gene data show CDR1 as SGHVS and CDR2 as FQNEAQ. V lost 6 bases to trimming and J lost 0 bases; unmatched junction nucleotides: 8. The CDR3 loop spans 16 amino acids. The CDR3 region has the DNA TGTGCCAGCAGTTCACTAGCGAAGAGCTCCTACAATGAGCAGTTCTTC. This translates into CASSSLAKSSYNEQFF.

This chain joins TRBV7-9 and TRBJ2-7; no reliable D call. The V gene's germline CDR1 is SEHNR and CDR2 FQNEAQ (reference sequence). The length of the CDR3 is 12 residues. Trimming cost V 1 base and J 6 bases, with 7 bases left between them. The CDR3 DNA reads TGTGCCAGCAGCTTAGTCTTGGGCGAGCAGTACTTC. This translates into CASSLVLGEQYF.

This clonotype was seen ten or more times. The chain links TRBV27 to TRBJ2-1; 12 bases agree with TRBD2. V shed 9 bases, J shed 7 bases, and the junction held 10 bases outside the gene matches. The germline CDR1 and CDR2 sequences are MNHEY and SMNVEV (reference sequence). The CDR3 consists of 15 residues. CDR3 amino acids: CASRLLAGGPNEQFF. CDR3 nucleotide sequence: TGTGCCAGTCGCCTCCTAGCGGGAGGGCCAAATGAGCAGTTCTTC.

This clonotype was observed many times. The rearrangement links TRBV6-2 or TRBV6-3 to TRBJ2-2; no clear D. The CDR3 sequence is 16 residues long. V lost 2 bases and J lost 1, with 11 bases in between. Per germline, CDR1 MNHEY and CDR2 SVGEGT. CDR3 loop: CASSYGQARNTGELFF. The CDR3 region has the DNA TGTGCCAGCAGTTACGGGCAGGCGAGGAACACCGGGGAGCTGTTTTTT.

On this clonotype: This may come from a read error, since a much larger clone is one base off. This chain joins TRBV6-5 and TRBJ2-6; either TRBD1 or TRBD2 may supply D (5 bases each). CDR1 is MNHEY and CDR2 is SVGAGI in the germline V gene. CDR3 size: 15 residues. The DNA for the CDR3 is TGTGCCAGCAGTTACGAGAGGACTGGGGCCAACGGCCTGACTTTC. Translating it yields CASSYERTGANGLTF.

For the CDR3, the DNA is TGCAGTGCCACCCCGGGACTAGCGGGGGGGGACGGAGAGACCCAGTACTTC. It translates to CSATPGLAGGDGETQYF. J is TRBJ2-5 and V is TRBV20-1, with TRBD2 matching over 16 bases. The ends lost 6 bases at V and 4 bases at J; junction bases unmatched: 11. Germline V CDR1 and CDR2: DFQATT, SNEGSKA (reference sequence). The CDR3 contains 17 residues.

V is TRBV5-6 and J is TRBJ2-5; TRBD1 or TRBD2 may be the D gene (5 bases each). Germline-derived CDR1 and CDR2 are SGHDT and YYEEEE. The CDR3 extends over 16 amino acids. Between the trimmed V and J ends, which lost 0 bases and 2 bases, there was a span of 14 bases. Here the CDR3 reads CASSLEWRGDQETQYF. The CDR3 region has the DNA TGTGCCAGCAGCTTGGAGTGGCGAGGGGATCAAGAGACCCAGTACTTC.

At least ten counts were recorded for this clonotype. The chain combines TRBV15 with TRBJ1-4; D may be TRBD1 (5 bases). Per germline, CDR1 LNHNV and CDR2 YYDKDF (reference sequence). The CDR3 extends over 15 amino acids. Trimming removed 0 bases at V and 10 bases at J, with 15 bases between. CDR3 sequence: CATSRDGAALGKLFF. The CDR3 DNA follows: TGTGCCACCAGCAGAGATGGGGCCGCGCTTGGAAAACTGTTTTTT.